These T cell receptor beta chains were read from a single sample in a study of T cell responses to AZD1222 COVID-19 vaccine. Only in-frame clones appear in the TCRdb table, and some are missing; sequencing was by immunoSEQ multiplex PCR. The profile shows 180,000 or so clones, around 94% of them singletons. The sample in question was peripheral blood, obtained on day 0 of AZD1222 vaccination. These receptors were obtained from an adult in good health. CDR3s include the opening cysteine and the closing phenylalanine or tryptophan. A D gene is named only where the DNA matches it firmly. Some rows have no size entry. The others give once, few or many, or a class for an expanded clone.

>.|TRBJ2-3|TRBV5-5|.
TGTGCCAGCAGCTTGGTGTACCCCACAGATACGCAGTATTTT
CASSLVYPTDTQYF
>.|TRBJ2-6|TRBV25-1|.
TGTGCCAGCAGTGGCGTAGGTCACTCTGGGGCCAACGTCCTGACTTTC
CASSGVGHSGANVLTF
>.|TRBJ2-3|TRBV7-2|.
TGTGCCAGCAGTCAAATCGGAGATACGCAGTATTTT
CASSQIGDTQYF
>.|TRBJ2-1|TRBV2|TRBD2
TGTGCCAGCAGGGGAGGGAATGAGCAGTTCTTC
CASRGGNEQFF
>.|TRBJ2-2|TRBV24-1|.
TGTGCCACCAGCTCTAGGGACGGGGAGCTGTTTTTT
CATSSRDGELFF
>.|TRBJ1-5|TRBV7-9|.
TGTGCCAGCAGCGATCTGGGGGGGCCAAGCAATCAGCCCCAGCATTTT
CASSDLGGPSNQPQHF
>.|TRBJ1-2|TRBV3-1/TRBV3-2|TRBD1
TGTGCCAGCAGCCAAGGGACAGGGGGCTACTATGGCTACACCTTC
CASSQGTGGYYGYTF
>.|TRBJ1-2|TRBV5-1|.
TGCGCCAGCAGCTACGACAGAGGGCAGTGGGGCTACACCTTC
CASSYDRGQWGYTF
>.|TRBJ1-1|TRBV5-5|TRBD1
TGTGCCAGCAGCCAAAGGGGACAGGGGACTGAAGCTTTCTTT
CASSQRGQGTEAFF
>.|TRBJ2-1|TRBV3-1/TRBV3-2|.
TGTGCCAGCAGCCCGATCGACAGTTCGTACGATGAGCAGTTCTTC
CASSPIDSSYDEQFF
>.|TRBJ1-1|TRBV27|.
TGTGCCAGCAGCCGCAGAGGGGGGTACATGAACACTGAAGCTTTCTTT
CASSRRGGYMNTEAFF
>.|TRBJ1-2|TRBV18|.
TGTGCCAGCTCACCTGCGACAGGAGAGGATGGCTACACCTTC
CASSPATGEDGYTF
>once|TRBJ1-1|TRBV7-2|.
TGTGCCAGCAGCTTAGCCCCGCGGGCTTTCTTT
CASSLAPRAFF
>.|TRBJ1-3|TRBV19|.
TGTGCCAGTACCTTACGGCGGAGGACCGACTCTGGAAACACCATATATTTT
CASTLRRRTDSGNTIYF
>.|TRBJ2-5|TRBV3-1/TRBV3-2|.
TGTGCCAGCAGCCAGGGGGGACAGCTACAAGAGACCCAGTACTTC
CASSQGGQLQETQYF
>.|TRBJ2-1|TRBV2|TRBD1
TGTGCCAGCAGACTACTACAGGGGAACCTCAATGAGCAGTTCTTC
CASRLLQGNLNEQFF
>once|TRBJ1-5|TRBV3-1/TRBV3-2|.
TGTGCCAGCAGCCAAGGTGGGTCCCCGGCGGGTCAGCCCCAGCATTTT
CASSQGGSPAGQPQHF
>few|TRBJ2-1|TRBV7-9|.
TGTGCCAGCAGCTGGACTTACAATGAGCAGTTCTTC
CASSWTYNEQFF
>.|TRBJ2-5|TRBV13|TRBD2
TGTGCCAGCAGCTCCGGGAGGGGCTATCAAGAGACCCAGTACTTC
CASSSGRGYQETQYF